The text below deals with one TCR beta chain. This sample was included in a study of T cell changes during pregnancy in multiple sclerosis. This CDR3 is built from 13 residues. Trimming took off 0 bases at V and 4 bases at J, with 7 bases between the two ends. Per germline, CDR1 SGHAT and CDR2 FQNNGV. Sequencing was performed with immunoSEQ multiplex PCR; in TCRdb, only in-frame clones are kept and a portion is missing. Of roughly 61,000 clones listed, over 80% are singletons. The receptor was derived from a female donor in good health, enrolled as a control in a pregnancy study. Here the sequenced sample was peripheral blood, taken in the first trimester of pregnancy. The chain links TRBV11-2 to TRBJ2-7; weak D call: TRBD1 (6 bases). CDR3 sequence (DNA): TGTGCCAGCAGCTTAGATCAGGGGTACGAGCAGTACTTC. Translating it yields CASSLDQGYEQYF.